Shown below are 7 T cell receptor beta chains from a single sample sequenced in a study of blood T cells in healthy people across ages. Combining a sample-barcoded 5' primer with a J-beta primer mix, a second PCR ran for 7 to 11 cycles. One entry per CDR3 protein, called by TCRdb with MiXCR from the 5' RACE reads. The top ten clones hold roughly 10% of a sample with about 840,000 distinct CDR3 sequences, roughly 28% of them seen once. The sample was also linked to a second study, of T cells of mothers and their children.

The sample taken for sequencing was blood. Receptors were obtained from a woman between 35 and 50 years old in good health.

This clonotype was observed a single time. V is TRBV28 and J is TRBJ2-4, with 10 bases identical to TRBD2. Losses at the gene ends were 5 bases for V and 14 bases for J; bases not matched to a gene: 6. The CDR3 extends over 12 amino acids. Germline-derived CDR1 and CDR2 are MDHEN and SYDVKM. CDR3 DNA sequence: TGTGCCAGCAGTACTAGCGGGGCAACGAAGTACTTC. Residues: CASSTSGATKYF.

This chain uses TRBV28 with TRBJ2-2; D might be TRBD2 (7 bases). Trimming stripped 1 base from V and 7 bases from J, with 13 bases between. The germline V gene encodes CDR1 MDHEN and CDR2 SYDVKM. This CDR3 is built from 15 residues. DNA of the CDR3: TGTGCCAGCAGTTTATCCGGGGGGCCCCTCGGGGAGCTGTTTTTT. Its translation: CASSLSGGPLGELFF. Full variable domain (outside the CDR3, taken from reference TRBV28 and TRBJ2-2): DVKVTQSSRYLVKRTGEKVFLECVQDMDHENMFWYRQDPGLGLRLIYFSYDVKMKEKGDIPEGYSVSREKKERFSLILESASTNQTSMYLCASSLSGGPLGELFFGEGSRLTVL.

Only a few counts were recorded for this clonotype. The chain couples TRBV28 to TRBJ2-7; D is possibly TRBD1 (5 bases). The CDR3 spans 15 residues. Germline-derived CDR1 and CDR2 are MDHEN and SYDVKM. V lost 1 base, J lost 0 bases, and 10 bases lay in between. The CDR3 DNA reads as TGTGCCAGCAGTTTATCCTGGGGCAGCTCCTACGAGCAGTACTTC. Protein: CASSLSWGSSYEQYF.

The CDR3 sequence is CASSPGLAGELSYNEQFF. The CDR3 bases are TGTGCCAGCAGTCCAGGACTAGCGGGGGAGTTGTCCTACAATGAGCAGTTCTTC. The chain carries TRBV28 and TRBJ2-1; TRBD2 agrees at 13 bases. Unmatched junction bases numbered 8, after V lost 5 bases and J lost 1 base. CDR1 and CDR2 from the germline V gene are MDHEN and SYDVKM. The CDR3 has 18 residues.

This clonotype showed up just a few times. The chain couples TRBV6-5 to TRBJ1-4, with D perhaps TRBD1 (5 bases). With 5 bases removed from V and 7 bases from J, the gap between germline ends came to 17 bases. Germline V lookup: CDR1 MNHEY, CDR2 SVGAGI. The CDR3 spans 15 residues. CDR3 DNA: TGTGCCAGCAGTCGTGAGCAGGGTACCGCTGAAAAACTGTTTTTT. Encoded protein: CASSREQGTAEKLFF.

The rearrangement joins TRBV12-3 or TRBV12-4 to TRBJ2-1; 9 bases line up with TRBD2. V shed 8 bases, J shed 4 bases, and the junction held 6 bases outside the gene matches. This CDR3 spans 14 amino acids. The DNA for the CDR3 is TGTGCCAGCGGTCCGGGACTAGCTTACAATGAGCAGTTCTTC. Translated: CASGPGLAYNEQFF.

The chain combines TRBV28 with TRBJ1-2, with D perhaps TRBD1 (5 bases). This CDR3 comprises 14 residues. Trimming stripped 2 bases from V and 7 bases from J, with 14 bases between. Germline CDR1 MDHEN, CDR2 SYDVKM. CDR3 bases: TGTGCCAGCAGTTTAGTGAGCAGGGAGGGTGGCTACACCTTC. It encodes CASSLVSREGGYTF.